This TCR beta chain is from a study of Tregs in tolerant kidney transplant recipients. Findings of the study overall: Activated donor B cell expansion appeared to reveal the most relevant donor-specific TCRbeta repertoire.

Assay used: immunoSEQ multiplex PCR; TCRdb lists only in-frame clones, some missing. The profile shows roughly 86,000 clones, 93% of them singletons. The nonmyeloablative bone marrow transplants came from related graft donors, with transient mixed chimerism. Thawed PBMCs were FACS-sorted into unstimulated CD4+CD25+CD127- regulatory T cells, CD4+CD25- non-regulatory cells, CD4 and CD8 cells. This CDR3 contains 16 residues. V dropped 0 bases and J dropped 5 bases, with 15 bases sitting between them. Germline V gene lookup returns CDR1 LGHNA and CDR2 YSLEER. A remark on this clone: The antigen is undetermined.

This chain uses TRBV4-3 with TRBJ2-3; possible D gene TRBD2, 7 bases. The specimen was CD4+ T cells from blood (PBMCs), collected 12 months after the transplant. The TCR was taken from a human patient who received a combined kidney and bone marrow transplant. Some of the T cells might come from the graft donor. CDR3 amino acids: CASSQEGTGGLDTQYF. CDR3 bases: TGCGCCAGCAGCCAAGAGGGAACGGGGGGCCTAGATACGCAGTATTTT.